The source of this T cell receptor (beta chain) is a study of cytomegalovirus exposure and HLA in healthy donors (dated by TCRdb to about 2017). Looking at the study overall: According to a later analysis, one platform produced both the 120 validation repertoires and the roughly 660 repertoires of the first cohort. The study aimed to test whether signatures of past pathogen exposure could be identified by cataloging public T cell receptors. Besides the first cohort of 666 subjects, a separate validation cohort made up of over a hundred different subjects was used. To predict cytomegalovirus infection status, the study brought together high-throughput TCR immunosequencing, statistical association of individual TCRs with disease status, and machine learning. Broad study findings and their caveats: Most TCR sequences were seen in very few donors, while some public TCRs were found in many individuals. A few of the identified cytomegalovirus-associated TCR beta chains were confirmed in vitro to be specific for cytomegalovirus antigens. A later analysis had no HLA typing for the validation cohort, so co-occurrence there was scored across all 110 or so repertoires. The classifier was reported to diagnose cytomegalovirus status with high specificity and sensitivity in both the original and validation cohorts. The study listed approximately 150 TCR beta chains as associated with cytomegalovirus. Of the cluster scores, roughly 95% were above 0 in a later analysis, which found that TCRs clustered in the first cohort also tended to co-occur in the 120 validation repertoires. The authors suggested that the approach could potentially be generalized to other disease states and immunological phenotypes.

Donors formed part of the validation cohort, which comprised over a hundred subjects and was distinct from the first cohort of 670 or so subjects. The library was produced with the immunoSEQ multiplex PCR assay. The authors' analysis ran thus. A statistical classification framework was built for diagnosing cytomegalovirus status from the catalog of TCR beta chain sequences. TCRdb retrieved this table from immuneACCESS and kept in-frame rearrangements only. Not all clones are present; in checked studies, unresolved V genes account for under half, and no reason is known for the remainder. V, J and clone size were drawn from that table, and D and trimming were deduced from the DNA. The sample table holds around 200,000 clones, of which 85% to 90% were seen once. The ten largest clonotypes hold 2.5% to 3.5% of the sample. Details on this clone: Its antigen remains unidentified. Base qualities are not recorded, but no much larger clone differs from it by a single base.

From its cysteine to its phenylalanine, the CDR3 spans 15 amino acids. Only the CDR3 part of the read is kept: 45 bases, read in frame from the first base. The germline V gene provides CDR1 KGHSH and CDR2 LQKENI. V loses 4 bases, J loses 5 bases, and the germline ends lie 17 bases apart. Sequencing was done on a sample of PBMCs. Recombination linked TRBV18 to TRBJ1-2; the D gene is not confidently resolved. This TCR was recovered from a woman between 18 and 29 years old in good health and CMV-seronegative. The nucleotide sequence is TGTGCCAGCTCACTCGGCTCCCCGGGATTTTATGGCTACACCTTC. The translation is CASSLGSPGFYGYTF.